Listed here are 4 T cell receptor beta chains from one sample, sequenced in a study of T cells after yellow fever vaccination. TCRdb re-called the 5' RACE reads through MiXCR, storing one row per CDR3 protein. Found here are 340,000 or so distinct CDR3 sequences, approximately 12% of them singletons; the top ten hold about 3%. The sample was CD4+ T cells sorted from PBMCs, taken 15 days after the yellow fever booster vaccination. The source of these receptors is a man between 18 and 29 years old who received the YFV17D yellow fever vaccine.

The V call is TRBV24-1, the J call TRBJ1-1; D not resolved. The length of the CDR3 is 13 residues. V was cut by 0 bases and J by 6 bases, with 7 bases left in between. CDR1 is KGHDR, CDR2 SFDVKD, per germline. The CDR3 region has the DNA TGTGCCACCAGTGATTTGCTAGGGTCTGAAGCTTTCTTT. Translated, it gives CATSDLLGSEAFF.

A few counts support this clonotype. CDR3 residues: CASSSGWGSNQPQHF. The CDR3 nucleotides read TGTGCCAGCTCATCTGGCTGGGGGAGCAATCAGCCCCAGCATTTT. The chain joins TRBV18 to TRBJ1-5; TRBD1 is a possible D gene (5 bases). Trimming took 5 bases from V and 1 from J, leaving 12 bases between them. The CDR3 runs to 15 residues. Germline values: CDR1 KGHSH, CDR2 LQKENI.

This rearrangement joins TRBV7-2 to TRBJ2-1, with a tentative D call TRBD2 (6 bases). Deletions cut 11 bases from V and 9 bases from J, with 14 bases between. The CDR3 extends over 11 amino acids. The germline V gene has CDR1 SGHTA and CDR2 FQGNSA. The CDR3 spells CAGGRGSEQFF. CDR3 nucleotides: TGTGCCGGGGGTCGGGGGAGTGAGCAGTTCTTC.

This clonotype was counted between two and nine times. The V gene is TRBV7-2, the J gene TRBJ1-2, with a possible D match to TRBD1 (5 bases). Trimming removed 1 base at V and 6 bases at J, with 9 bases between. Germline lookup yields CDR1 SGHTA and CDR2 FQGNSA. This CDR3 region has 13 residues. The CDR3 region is CASSLEWGDGYTF. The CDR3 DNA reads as TGTGCCAGCAGCTTAGAATGGGGGGATGGCTACACCTTC.